One sample yielded the 15 T cell receptor beta chains listed below, sequenced in a study of regulatory T cells in long-lasting Graves disease. Building the TCR beta libraries relied on iRepertoire HTBI primers, and CDR3 regions underwent Arm-PCR. Each CDR3 protein is one row after TCRdb ran MiXCR on the multiplex PCR reads. The sample holds 550,000 or so distinct CDR3 sequences, approximately 12% seen once. Time point denoted: newly diagnosed GD, antithyroid drugs for less than 3 months. Extracted PBMC RNA gave rise to the TCR library. The same specimen was also included in a second study, on T cells in Graves' hyperthyroidism and ophthalmopathy.

The starting material was peripheral blood mononuclear cells (PBMCs), obtained at new diagnosis, from a patient treated with antithyroid drugs. The receptor source for this set is a woman aged 25 to 39 with Graves disease.

This clonotype appeared many times. This chain joins TRBV27 and TRBJ2-7, with 9 bases identical to TRBD1. Germline values: CDR1 MNHEY, CDR2 SMNVEV (reference sequence). The V gene end was trimmed by 5 bases and the J gene end by 7 bases; junction bases not matched to a gene: 6. The CDR3 has 13 amino acids. The CDR3 reads CASSIIGTGEQYF. CDR3 nucleotide sequence: TGTGCCAGCAGTATAATAGGGACAGGGGAGCAGTACTTC.

The chain has TRBV25-1 and TRBJ2-7, with 7 bases matching TRBD2. CDR3 length: 15 residues. From germline, CDR1 is MGHDK and CDR2 SYGVNS. The ends lost 4 bases at V and 5 bases at J; junction bases unmatched: 11. The DNA of the CDR3 is TGTGCCAGCAGTGCGGGACTACCGCCGACCGACGAGCAGTACTTC. Amino acids: CASSAGLPPTDEQYF.

This clonotype was seen at least ten times. The rearrangement links TRBV4-3 to TRBJ2-3; unclear D gene. V was pared by 0 bases and J by 5 bases, with 6 bases between. The CDR3 extends over 13 amino acids. Germline V lookup: CDR1 LGHNA, CDR2 YSLEER. CDR3 protein: CASSQEIGDTQYF. CDR3 nucleotide sequence: TGCGCCAGCAGCCAAGAGATAGGAGATACGCAGTATTTT.

This clonotype was counted ten times or more. This sequence joins TRBV7-9 and TRBJ2-7; 9 bases are shared with TRBD1. The germline CDR1 and CDR2 sequences are SEHNR and FQNEAQ (reference sequence). This CDR3 is 16 amino acids long. V lost 5 bases to trimming and J lost 4 bases; unmatched junction nucleotides: 12. The CDR3 region has the DNA TGTGCCAGCAGCCCCCCCCCCACAGGGGGCAATTACGAGCAGTACTTC. It codes for CASSPPPTGGNYEQYF.

This clonotype appeared many times. One junction end disagrees with the germline gene, perhaps due to a read error. V gene TRBV12-3 or TRBV12-4 combines with J gene TRBJ1-1; no firm D call. This CDR3 comprises 13 residues. The CDR3 DNA sequence: TGTGCCAGCAGCTTAGTTGCGGGTACTGAAGCTTTCTTT. Its translation: CASSLVAGTEAFF.

This clonotype was detected only a few times. In DNA form, the CDR3 reads TGTGCCAGCAGCCCATTTTTAAATAGGCAAGAGACCCAGTACTTC. It yields the protein CASSPFLNRQETQYF. The chain uses TRBV11-3 and TRBJ2-5; D gene ambiguous. This CDR3 has 15 amino acids. Per the germline V gene, CDR1 is SGHNT and CDR2 is YENEEA. Trimming took 5 bases from V and 2 from J, leaving 15 bases between them.

A remark on this clonotype: A read error may account for a junction end that differs from germline. The chain uses TRBV30 and TRBJ2-5, with 12 bases that match TRBD2. This CDR3 spans 18 amino acids. Germline V CDR1 and CDR2: GTSNPN, SVGIG (reference sequence). The CDR3 region is CASHEASGRADREETHYF. The CDR3 region has the DNA TGTGCCTCCCACGAAGCTAGCGGGAGGGCCGATCGCGAAGAGACCCATTACTTC.

The V gene is TRBV7-9, the J gene TRBJ2-7, with D maybe TRBD2 (6 bases). Trimming pared 4 bases from V and 4 bases from J, leaving 14 bases between. The length of the CDR3 is 14 residues. Germline lookup yields CDR1 SEHNR and CDR2 FQNEAQ (reference sequence). The CDR3 bases are TGTGCCAGCAGCTCCTCGGGAGAGCGGTACGAGCAGTACTTC. As protein: CASSSSGERYEQYF.

Notes on this clonotype: At one of its ends the junction is not consistent with the germline gene, which may arise from a read error. The J gene is TRBJ2-1, the V gene TRBV9, with 8 bases identical to TRBD2. The CDR3 sequence is 15 residues long. The germline V gene has CDR1 SGDLS and CDR2 YYNGEE. The CDR3 DNA follows: TGTGCCAGCAGCGGTAGCGGGGTCCCCTACAGTGAGCAGTTCTTC. It is translated as CASSGSGVPYSEQFF.

V gene TRBV3-1 combines with J gene TRBJ1-1, with 9 bases fitting TRBD1. Trimming cost V 4 bases and J 4 bases; bases outside gene matches: 7. The CDR3 covers 15 residues. Germline values: CDR1 LGHDT, CDR2 YNNKEL (reference sequence). CDR3 region: CASSPRQGVGTEAFF. As DNA, the CDR3 is TGTGCCAGCAGCCCTCGACAGGGGGTAGGCACTGAAGCTTTCTTT.

Comment on this clonotype: This may stem from a read error, because a much larger clone lies one nucleotide away. The chain has TRBV28 and TRBJ2-1; TRBD1 agrees at 7 bases. Germline V lookup: CDR1 MDHEN, CDR2 SYDVKM. V was pared by 6 bases and J by 7 bases, with 15 bases of the junction left unmatched. This CDR3 is 16 amino acids long. CDR3 DNA: TGTGCCAGCAGCAAGTTTGGACTGGGACAGCTTAATGAGCAGTTCTTC. Protein: CASSKFGLGQLNEQFF.

This clonotype was counted a few times. The CDR3 loop is CASSQVERSSYEQYF. CDR3 DNA: TGTGCCAGCAGCCAAGTCGAGAGGAGCTCCTACGAGCAGTACTTC. The chain links TRBV3-1 to TRBJ2-7, with D unresolved. The germline V and J ends were trimmed by 1 base and 0 bases, with 10 bases remaining between them. The V gene's germline CDR1 is LGHDT and CDR2 YNNKEL (reference sequence). The CDR3 has 15 residues.

The table lists this clonotype with many counts. The V gene is TRBV3-1, the J gene TRBJ2-3, with D uncertain. The CDR3 is 14 residues long. V lost 0 bases and J 8 bases, leaving 12 bases between the germline ends. Germline V gives CDR1 LGHDT, CDR2 YNNKEL (reference sequence). CDR3 in DNA: TGTGCCAGCAGCCAAGAAACGGTTGTGGTTACGCAGTATTTT. This gives the protein CASSQETVVVTQYF.

The sample holds many counts of this clonotype. The chain recombines TRBV10-2 with TRBJ2-5; D may correspond to TRBD1 or TRBD2 (5 bases each). V lost 4 bases and J 5 bases, leaving 14 bases between the germline ends. There are 14 residues in the CDR3. Per the germline V gene, CDR1 is WSHSY and CDR2 is SAAADI. CDR3 loop: CASSAAGTRETQYF. The CDR3 DNA reads as TGCGCCAGCAGTGCTGCAGGGACGCGCGAGACCCAGTACTTC.

At least ten counts were recorded for this clonotype. The J gene is TRBJ1-1, the V gene TRBV4-1, with TRBD1 matching 10 bases. In germline, CDR1 is MGHRA, CDR2 YSYEKL. The CDR3 length is 16 residues. V shed 1 base, J shed 1 base, and the junction held 3 bases outside the gene matches. The DNA for the CDR3 is TGCGCCAGCAGCCAAGTGGGACAGGGGAAGAACACTGAAGCTTTCTTT. This encodes CASSQVGQGKNTEAFF.